This entry concerns a single T cell receptor beta chain. The data were taken from a study of blood T cell repertoires in COVID-19. Turning to the study itself: The origin of the acute and convalescent COVID-19 samples was the United States, Italy and Spain. Sources were T cells, B-cell-depleted T cells, or PBMCs; the material itself was cDNA or gDNA.

Study processing details: Amplification from reference gene primers served as the basis for estimated nucleated cell counts. The method was immunoSEQ multiplex PCR; TCRdb's version includes in-frame clones alone and lacks a portion of them. Clone size and V and J calls were adopted from that table, with D and trimming inferred from the DNA. The table lists 130,000 or so clones, approximately 84% of them singletons. The CDR3 length is 16 residues. V lost 4 bases to trimming and J lost 7 bases, with 21 bases between them. Germline lookup yields CDR1 LNHDA and CDR2 SQIVND (reference sequence). The chain links TRBV19 to TRBJ2-3, with a possible D match to TRBD2 (5 bases). The sample was peripheral blood. The sequence came from a human donor in a cohort sampled during active COVID-19. The CDR3 DNA sequence: TGTGCCAGTAGTAGGTCCCGAGCGGCGATGTATAATACGCAGTATTTT. It encodes CASSRSRAAMYNTQYF.